This entry lists 20 T cell receptor beta chains sequenced from one sample in a study of T cell responses to AZD1222 COVID-19 vaccine. Assay used: immunoSEQ multiplex PCR; TCRdb lists only in-frame clones, some missing. This table holds 100,000 to 150,000 clones, around 92% found once. The material sequenced was peripheral blood, taken on day 0 of AZD1222 vaccination. The source of these receptors is an adult in good health.

V gene TRBV5-1 combines with J gene TRBJ2-2; D is possibly TRBD1 (5 bases). Germline V gene lookup returns CDR1 SGHRS and CDR2 YFSETQ. With 0 bases removed from V and 4 bases from J, the gap between germline ends came to 7 bases. The CDR3 extends over 14 amino acids. This CDR3 reads CASSLEGSTGELFF. The CDR3 DNA reads as TGCGCCAGCAGCTTGGAGGGGTCCACCGGGGAGCTGTTTTTT.

The chain has TRBV28 and TRBJ1-2; D remains unclear. Germline-derived CDR1 and CDR2 are MDHEN and SYDVKM. V lost 1 base, J lost 4 bases, and 13 bases lay in between. This CDR3 is 15 amino acids long. The CDR3 DNA is TGTGCCAGCAGTTTATTTATGGGTATGAGCTATGGCTACACCTTC. It is translated as CASSLFMGMSYGYTF.

The rearrangement joins TRBV7-8 to TRBJ2-1; D is unresolved. The CDR3 consists of 15 residues. V lost 1 base, J lost 8 bases, and 15 bases lay in between. Germline V gene lookup returns CDR1 SGHVS and CDR2 FQNEAQ. The CDR3 DNA reads TGTGCCAGCAGCTTAGTAGGCCAGCGTGGCGATGAGCAGTTCTTC. Protein sequence: CASSLVGQRGDEQFF.

J is TRBJ1-1 and V is TRBV9, with D hard to call. V gave up 3 bases and J gave up 3 bases, with 9 bases separating them. The CDR3 runs 13 residues. Germline CDR1 and CDR2: SGDLS and YYNGEE. CDR3 protein: CASSGAVHTEAFF. CDR3 sequence (DNA): TGTGCCAGCAGCGGTGCGGTACACACTGAAGCTTTCTTT.

The chain recombines TRBV19 with TRBJ2-7, with 8 bases that match TRBD1. CDR3 size: 15 residues. The germline CDR1 and CDR2 sequences are LNHDA and SQIVND (reference sequence). The V segment lost 3 bases and the J segment 4 bases; nucleotides outside the gene matches: 8. Here the CDR3 reads CASSILGQGTYEQYF. CDR3 DNA sequence: TGTGCCAGTAGTATCCTAGGACAGGGTACTTACGAGCAGTACTTC.

The CDR3 loop is CARGLPGRPDTQYF. The CDR3 bases are TGTGCCCGAGGACTCCCCGGGAGGCCAGATACGCAGTATTTT. This chain joins TRBV21-1 and TRBJ2-3; the table's D call TRBD2 went unverified against the DNA. TRBV21-1 is reported as a pseudogene. The CDR3 spans 14 residues.

V gene TRBV9 combines with J gene TRBJ2-2, with 7 bases matching TRBD2. Germline-derived CDR1 and CDR2 are SGDLS and YYNGEE. J lost 0 bases, V lost 3 bases, and 2 bases had no gene match. This CDR3 contains 15 residues. The CDR3 region is CASSARGANTGELFF. The CDR3 DNA follows: TGTGCCAGCAGCGCACGGGGGGCGAACACCGGGGAGCTGTTTTTT. The full variable domain, rest sourced from reference TRBV9 and TRBJ2-2, is DSGVTQTPKHLITATGQRVTLRCSPRSGDLSVYWYQQSLDQGLQFLIQYYNGEERAKGNILERFSAQQFPDLHSELNLSSLELGDSALYFCASSARGANTGELFFGEGSRLTVL.

The chain has TRBV6-6 and TRBJ2-5; D possibly matches TRBD1 or TRBD2 (5 bases each). This CDR3 has 15 amino acids. Trimming removed 4 bases at V and 3 bases at J, with 15 bases between. Per germline, CDR1 MNHNY and CDR2 SVGAGI (reference sequence). The CDR3 is CASSFGTPAKETQYF. The CDR3 bases are TGTGCCAGCAGTTTTGGGACGCCAGCTAAAGAGACCCAGTACTTC.

The chain joins TRBV11-1 to TRBJ2-3; D is possibly TRBD1 (7 bases). V shed 1 base and J shed 2 bases, with 13 bases lying between them. The CDR3 sequence is 16 residues long. CDR1 is SGHAT and CDR2 is FQDESV in the germline V gene (reference sequence). For the CDR3, the DNA is TGTGCCAGCAGCTTAGTTGGAGGGGGCCCCACAGATACGCAGTATTTT. Its protein product is CASSLVGGGPTDTQYF.

The chain links TRBV5-1 to TRBJ2-3; maybe TRBD2 (6 bases). In germline, CDR1 is SGHRS, CDR2 YFSETQ. There are 14 residues in the CDR3. Between the trimmed V and J ends, which lost 3 bases and 3 bases, there was a span of 11 bases. CDR3 residues: CASSSTTRTDTQYF. CDR3 DNA: TGCGCCAGCAGCTCCACGACTAGGACAGATACGCAGTATTTT.

This chain links TRBV28 with TRBJ2-7; D not certain. Germline lookup yields CDR1 MDHEN and CDR2 SYDVKM. The CDR3 length is 13 residues. Deletions cut 4 bases from V and 0 bases from J, with 7 bases between. CDR3 bases: TGTGCCAGCAGTTGGGTACTCTCCTACGAGCAGTACTTC. This gives the protein CASSWVLSYEQYF.

The chain joins TRBV4-2 to TRBJ2-3; the match to TRBD2 covers 7 bases. Looked up from germline, CDR1 is LGHNA and CDR2 is YNFKEQ. V gave up 4 bases and J gave up 1 base; unmatched junction bases: 8. This CDR3 comprises 16 residues. The DNA for the CDR3 is TGTGCCAGCAGCCTACTACTCGCGGGGGGCACAGATACGCAGTATTTT. Protein: CASSLLLAGGTDTQYF.

The chain recombines TRBV20-1 with TRBJ1-4, with unresolved D. V was pared by 3 bases and J by 8 bases, with 4 bases between. CDR1 is DFQATT, CDR2 SNEGSKA, per germline (reference sequence). The CDR3 has 10 amino acids. The CDR3 sequence: CSARNEKLFF. The CDR3 DNA is TGCAGTGCTAGGAACGAAAAACTGTTTTTT.

The V and J genes are TRBV7-3 and TRBJ2-7, with a tentative D call TRBD2 (5 bases). The length of the CDR3 is 16 residues. CDR1 is SGHTA, CDR2 FQGTGA, per germline. The V end lost 0 bases, the J end lost 7 bases, and 19 bases lay between the germline ends. CDR3 DNA: TGTGCCAGCAGCTTAACGGGAGCCGCTACGGCCGGTGAGCAGTACTTC. It codes for CASSLTGAATAGEQYF.

The chain has TRBV27 and TRBJ1-1, with TRBD1 matching over 8 bases. J lost 10 bases, V lost 5 bases, and 15 bases had no gene match. The CDR3 covers 15 residues. From germline, CDR1 is MNHEY and CDR2 SMNVEV (reference sequence). As DNA, the CDR3 is TGTGCCAGCAGTGAGAAACAGGGGGGCACCTTTGCAGCTTTCTTT. Protein sequence: CASSEKQGGTFAAFF.

The V gene is TRBV19, the J gene TRBJ2-5, with D perhaps matching TRBD2 (6 bases). Germline values: CDR1 LNHDA, CDR2 SQIVND (reference sequence). V lost 11 bases to trimming and J lost 4 bases, with 17 bases between them. This CDR3 has 13 residues. This CDR3 reads CASKGLARETQYF. As DNA, the CDR3 is TGTGCCTCTAAGGGGCTAGCGAGAGAGACCCAGTACTTC. Combining the CDR3 with reference TRBV19 and TRBJ2-5 gives the whole variable domain DGGITQSPKYLFRKEGQNVTLSCEQNLNHDAMYWYRQDPGQGLRLIYYSQIVNDFQKGDIAEGYSVSREKKESFPLTVTSAQKNPTAFYLCASKGLARETQYFGPGTRLLVL.

The chain has TRBV5-1 and TRBJ1-6; no clear D gene. Germline values: CDR1 SGHRS, CDR2 YFSETQ. Trimming took off 2 bases at V and 0 bases at J, with 6 bases between the two ends. The CDR3 sequence is 15 residues long. The CDR3 loop reads CASSFEISYNSPLHF. The CDR3 DNA follows: TGCGCCAGCAGCTTTGAGATCTCCTATAATTCACCCCTCCACTTT.

The V and J genes are TRBV16 and TRBJ1-3, with D uncertain. V lost 2 bases and J 0 bases, leaving 5 bases between the germline ends. The CDR3 runs to 14 residues. Germline CDR1 and CDR2: KGHSY and FQNENV. The CDR3 region is CASSQRNSGNTIYF. In DNA, the CDR3 is TGTGCCAGCAGCCAACGAAACTCTGGAAACACCATATATTTT.

The rearrangement joins TRBV5-4 to TRBJ1-2; no firm D call. With 0 bases removed from V and 3 bases from J, the gap between germline ends came to 9 bases. CDR3 size: 14 residues. Germline CDR1 is SGHNT and CDR2 is YYREEE (reference sequence). For the CDR3, the DNA is TGTGCCAGCAGCTTGGTGCAGGCGGACTATGGCTACACCTTC. Translation gives CASSLVQADYGYTF.

V and J are TRBV2 and TRBJ2-1, with TRBD2 identical over 7 bases. Germline V gene sequence: CDR1 SNHLY, CDR2 FYNNEI. The CDR3 consists of 14 residues. V lost 6 bases, J lost 4 bases, and 6 bases stayed unmatched. The CDR3 spells CASSSGLFYNEQFF. CDR3 nucleotides: TGTGCCAGCAGCTCGGGACTATTTTACAATGAGCAGTTCTTC. Together with reference TRBV2 and TRBJ2-1, the CDR3 gives the full variable domain: EPEVTQTPSHQVTQMGQEVILRCVPISNHLYFYWYRQILGQKVEFLVSFYNNEISEKSEIFDDQFSVERPDGSNFTLKIRSTKLEDSAMYFCASSSGLFYNEQFFGPGTRLTVL.